These T cell receptor beta chains were read from a single sample in a study of sequential checkpoint blockade in melanoma. Data came from immunoSEQ multiplex PCR; TCRdb stores just in-frame clones and leaves some out. The table lists about 18,000 clones, 65% to 85% of them singletons. Source: CD8+ T cells sorted from blood (inferred from file names), taken from a patient given nivolumab and ipilimumab in sequence. These receptors were obtained from a human donor with melanoma. Both conserved end residues are part of each CDR3. A D gene is named only where the DNA matches it firmly. Only some rows state a clone size, as once, few, many or a class for expanded clones.

V: TRBV4-3
D: TRBD1
J: TRBJ1-2
size: -
length: 15
CDR3: CASSQADRGNYGYTF
DNA: TGCGCCAGCAGCCAGGCAGACAGGGGTAACTATGGCTACACCTTC

V: TRBV6-5
D: -
J: TRBJ2-5
size: few
length: 15
CDR3: CASSYSLRGKETQYF
DNA: TGTGCCAGCAGTTACTCGTTAAGGGGGAAAGAGACCCAGTACTTC

V: TRBV9
D: TRBD2
J: TRBJ2-5
size: -
length: 15
CDR3: CASSAGGRAPETQYF
DNA: TGTGCCAGCAGCGCAGGCGGGAGGGCCCCGGAGACCCAGTACTTC

V: TRBV13
D: -
J: TRBJ1-2
size: -
length: 14
CDR3: CASSPGDSNYGYTF
DNA: TGTGCCAGCAGCCCCGGGGATTCCAACTATGGCTACACCTTC

V: TRBV4-1
D: TRBD2
J: TRBJ2-5
size: -
length: 14
CDR3: CASSQGGGQETQYF
DNA: TGCGCCAGCAGCCAAGGGGGGGGACAAGAGACCCAGTACTTC

V: TRBV4-3
D: TRBD2
J: TRBJ2-7
size: large
length: 15
CDR3: CASSQVLAGAHEQYF
DNA: TGCGCCAGCAGCCAAGTACTAGCGGGAGCGCACGAGCAGTACTTC

V: TRBV6-6
D: -
J: TRBJ2-2
size: medium-sized
length: 14
CDR3: CATQTKEPAGELFF
DNA: TGTGCCACCCAAACTAAGGAGCCGGCCGGGGAGCTGTTTTTT

V: TRBV5-1
D: TRBD1
J: TRBJ2-1
size: -
length: 17
CDR3: CASSLAGTGGPENEQFF
DNA: TGCGCCAGCAGCTTGGCCGGGACAGGGGGACCTGAAAATGAGCAGTTCTTC

V: TRBV5-6
D: -
J: TRBJ1-1
size: medium-sized
length: 13
CDR3: CASSPGPNGGAFF
DNA: TGTGCCAGCAGCCCGGGCCCCAACGGGGGAGCTTTCTTT

V: TRBV12-5
D: TRBD2
J: TRBJ2-3
size: -
length: 14
CDR3: CASGLAGATDTQYF
DNA: TGTGCTAGTGGTCTAGCGGGCGCCACAGATACGCAGTATTTT

V: TRBV5-6
D: -
J: TRBJ2-7
size: -
length: 15
CDR3: CASSIKRTDSYEQYF
DNA: TGTGCCAGCAGCATAAAGCGGACAGATTCCTACGAGCAGTACTTC

V: TRBV6-1
D: -
J: TRBJ1-5
size: -
length: 16
CDR3: CASSGTRGSSNQPQHF
DNA: TGTGCCAGCAGTGGGACTAGGGGTAGTAGCAATCAGCCCCAGCATTTT

V: TRBV7-8
D: TRBD1
J: TRBJ2-3
size: -
length: 16
CDR3: CASSPDRVGSTDTQYF
DNA: TGTGCCAGCAGCCCCGACAGGGTGGGGAGCACAGATACGCAGTATTTT

V: TRBV4-2
D: -
J: TRBJ2-5
size: -
length: 16
CDR3: CASSHSQGTLKETQYF
DNA: TGTGCCAGCAGCCACAGTCAGGGGACCCTCAAGGAGACCCAGTACTTC

V: TRBV27
D: TRBD1
J: TRBJ2-7
size: -
length: 16
CDR3: CASSLLGQVRAYEQYF
DNA: TGTGCCAGCAGTTTACTGGGACAGGTTAGGGCATACGAGCAGTACTTC

V: TRBV7-6
D: -
J: TRBJ2-7
size: medium-sized
length: 15
CDR3: CASSLYSGVSYEQYF
DNA: TGTGCCAGCAGCTTATACTCGGGAGTTTCCTACGAGCAGTACTTC

V: TRBV11-2
D: -
J: TRBJ2-7
size: few
length: 13
CDR3: CASSPRAAYEQYF
DNA: TGTGCCAGCAGCCCGAGGGCAGCCTACGAGCAGTACTTC

V: TRBV5-6
D: TRBD2
J: TRBJ2-7
size: few
length: 13
CDR3: CASSLGDYHEQYF
DNA: TGTGCCAGCAGCTTGGGGGACTACCACGAGCAGTACTTC

V: TRBV7-9
D: -
J: TRBJ1-2
size: -
length: 14
CDR3: CASSLGRGIYGYTF
DNA: TGTGCCAGCAGCTTAGGCAGGGGTATCTATGGCTACACCTTC

V: TRBV21-1
D: -
J: TRBJ2-7
size: -
length: 14
CDR3: CASSLKGMGYEQYF
DNA: TGTGCCAGCAGCTTGAAGGGGATGGGGTACGAGCAGTACTTC

V: TRBV5-6
D: -
J: TRBJ1-1
size: -
length: 12
CDR3: CASSLSQGVAFF
DNA: TGTGCCAGCAGCTTGTCTCAGGGTGTAGCTTTCTTT

V: TRBV19
D: TRBD1
J: TRBJ1-2
size: -
length: 13
CDR3: CASGGTGGNGYTF
DNA: TGTGCCAGTGGGGGGACAGGGGGGAACGGCTACACCTTC

V: TRBV4-1
D: TRBD1
J: TRBJ2-7
size: -
length: 14
CDR3: CASSLGQGKYEQYF
DNA: TGCGCCAGCAGCCTCGGACAGGGGAAGTACGAGCAGTACTTC

V: TRBV11-2
D: TRBD2
J: TRBJ2-7
size: -
length: 15
CDR3: CASSRGGGDSYEQYF
DNA: TGTGCCAGCAGCAGGGGCGGGGGAGACTCCTACGAGCAGTACTTC

V: TRBV13
D: TRBD2
J: TRBJ2-1
size: -
length: 13
CDR3: CASSFERGFGQFF
DNA: TGTGCCAGCAGCTTTGAGCGGGGGTTCGGGCAGTTCTTC

V: TRBV4-2
D: TRBD1
J: TRBJ2-5
size: -
length: 15
CDR3: CASSPTWDSQETQYF
DNA: TGTGCCAGCAGCCCCACTTGGGACAGTCAAGAGACCCAGTACTTC

V: TRBV7-2
D: -
J: TRBJ2-1
size: -
length: 16
CDR3: CASSLVARSSYNEQFF
DNA: TGTGCCAGCAGCTTAGTGGCTAGGAGCTCCTACAATGAGCAGTTCTTC

V: TRBV14
D: -
J: TRBJ1-5
size: -
length: 20
CDR3: CASSQHRRSGGTGSNQPQHF
DNA: TGTGCCAGCAGCCAACACCGCCGGTCGGGGGGGACTGGTAGCAATCAGCCCCAGCATTTT

V: TRBV15
D: -
J: TRBJ2-5
size: -
length: 14
CDR3: CATSRWQGGETQYF
DNA: TGTGCCACCAGCCGATGGCAGGGCGGCGAGACCCAGTACTTC

V: TRBV7-9
D: -
J: TRBJ1-1
size: -
length: 12
CDR3: CASSPRRAEAFF
DNA: TGTGCCAGCAGTCCCAGACGGGCTGAAGCTTTCTTT

V: TRBV7-9
D: TRBD2
J: TRBJ2-7
size: -
length: 17
CDR3: CASSLAGRTSGAYEQYF
DNA: TGTGCCAGCAGCTTGGCTGGGCGGACTAGCGGGGCCTACGAGCAGTACTTC

V: TRBV6-1
D: -
J: TRBJ1-5
size: -
length: 13
CDR3: CATRFFEGQPQHF
DNA: TGTGCCACCCGGTTCTTTGAGGGACAGCCCCAGCATTTT

V: TRBV6-6
D: -
J: TRBJ1-2
size: -
length: 12
CDR3: CAYSGGPYGYTF
DNA: TGTGCCTACTCCGGCGGCCCCTATGGCTACACCTTC

V: TRBV19
D: TRBD1
J: TRBJ1-4
size: -
length: 16
CDR3: CASSPRGRGRSEKLLF
DNA: TGTGCCAGTAGCCCTCGGGGAAGGGGGCGGAGTGAAAAACTGCTTTTT

V: TRBV9
D: -
J: TRBJ2-7
size: -
length: 15
CDR3: CASSVGGEGDVEQYF
DNA: TGTGCCAGCAGCGTAGGGGGGGAGGGGGACGTCGAGCAGTACTTC

V: TRBV11-3
D: TRBD1
J: TRBJ2-2
size: -
length: 17
CDR3: CASSTPMTGPNTGELFF
DNA: TGTGCCAGCTCGACTCCGATGACAGGGCCGAACACCGGGGAGCTGTTTTTT

V: TRBV14
D: TRBD2
J: TRBJ2-1
size: once
length: 16
CDR3: CASSPSGTSAYNEQFF
DNA: TGTGCCAGCAGCCCAAGCGGGACTAGCGCCTACAATGAGCAGTTCTTC

V: TRBV5-4
D: TRBD1
J: TRBJ1-4
size: few
length: 15
CDR3: CASSPWTGPNEKLFF
DNA: TGTGCCAGCAGCCCCTGGACAGGCCCTAATGAAAAACTGTTTTTT

V: TRBV9
D: TRBD1
J: TRBJ1-5
size: -
length: 17
CDR3: CASSVETGVRGNQPQHF
DNA: TGTGCCAGCAGCGTAGAGACAGGGGTGAGGGGCAATCAGCCCCAGCATTTT

V: TRBV6-4
D: -
J: TRBJ1-6
size: -
length: 13
CDR3: CASKQEDNSPLHF
DNA: TGTGCCAGCAAGCAGGAGGATAATTCACCCCTCCACTTT

V: TRBV5-1
D: -
J: TRBJ2-7
size: -
length: 14
CDR3: CASSWGDSYYEQYF
DNA: TGCGCCAGCAGCTGGGGGGACAGTTACTACGAGCAGTACTTC

V: TRBV7-2
D: TRBD2
J: TRBJ2-5
size: -
length: 13
CDR3: CASSSWGGETQYF
DNA: TGTGCCAGCAGCTCGTGGGGGGGAGAGACCCAGTACTTC

V: TRBV9
D: -
J: TRBJ2-7
size: -
length: 14
CDR3: CASSVRGLSYEQYF
DNA: TGTGCCAGCAGCGTACGTGGACTATCTTACGAGCAGTACTTC